Each of the 14 T cell receptor beta chains below was sequenced from the same sample in a study of blood T cell repertoires in COVID-19. Profiled with immunoSEQ multiplex PCR; TCRdb holds only in-frame clones, not every one. The table shows 20,000 to 30,000 clones, with around 94% occurring only once. Sample: peripheral blood. The receptors shown here come from a human donor in a cohort sampled during active COVID-19.

The J gene is TRBJ1-4, the V gene TRBV11-2; 10 bases map to TRBD1. Trimming took 4 bases from V and 7 from J; bases not matched to a gene: 9. CDR1 is SGHAT, CDR2 FQNNGV, per germline. This CDR3 is built from 16 residues. CDR3 DNA sequence: TGTGCCAGCAGCTCCGGGACAGGGGTATTTGGTGAAAAACTGTTTTTT. Translation gives CASSSGTGVFGEKLFF.

The genes are TRBV6-5 and TRBJ2-1; 7 bases are a match to TRBD2. Germline values: CDR1 MNHEY, CDR2 SVGAGI. The CDR3 sequence is 13 residues long. Unmatched junction bases numbered 1, after V lost 6 bases and J lost 2 bases. The DNA of the CDR3 is TGTGCCAGCAGGCTAGCGGCCTACAATGAGCAGTTCTTC. It is translated as CASRLAAYNEQFF.

The chain couples TRBV9 to TRBJ2-2, with D unclear. The V gene lost 0 bases and the J gene lost 0 bases, with 9 bases spanning the gap. Germline values: CDR1 SGDLS, CDR2 YYNGEE. The CDR3 totals 16 residues. As DNA, the CDR3 is TGTGCCAGCAGCGTAGGTCAGGTGGCGAACACCGGGGAGCTGTTTTTT. Translating it yields CASSVGQVANTGELFF. The whole variable domain, filled in from reference TRBV9 and TRBJ2-2, reads DSGVTQTPKHLITATGQRVTLRCSPRSGDLSVYWYQQSLDQGLQFLIQYYNGEERAKGNILERFSAQQFPDLHSELNLSSLELGDSALYFCASSVGQVANTGELFFGEGSRLTVL.

V usage is TRBV3-1 (or the pseudogene TRBV3-2) and J usage is TRBJ2-1; D possibly corresponds to TRBD2 (6 bases). Trimming shortened V by 1 base and J by 9 bases, and 10 bases separated the two germline ends. Germline V CDR1 and CDR2: LGHDT, YNNKEL (reference sequence). The CDR3 has 13 residues. CDR3 residues: CASSQVGGSEQFF. CDR3 coding DNA: TGTGCCAGCAGCCAAGTGGGGGGTAGTGAGCAGTTCTTC.

The J gene is TRBJ2-7, the V gene TRBV20-1; tentative D call: TRBD1 (7 bases). This CDR3 comprises 11 residues. In germline, CDR1 is DFQATT, CDR2 SNEGSKA (reference sequence). The CDR3 DNA reads TGCAGCGCGGGACAGATCTACGAGCAGTACTTC. Amino acid sequence: CSAGQIYEQYF.

This clone showed up just once. The chain has TRBV29-1 and TRBJ2-3, with TRBD2 matching 10 bases. Germline V gives CDR1 SQVTM, CDR2 ANQGSEA. There are 13 residues in the CDR3. V lost 6 bases to trimming and J lost 3 bases; unmatched junction nucleotides: 3. The CDR3 bases are TGCAGCGTGGAGCGGGAGGGTACAGATACGCAGTATTTT. It codes for CSVEREGTDTQYF.

The chain couples TRBV11-2 to TRBJ1-6; D call uncertain. Germline loops: CDR1 SGHAT, CDR2 FQNNGV. The CDR3 loop spans 16 amino acids. Trimming stripped 5 bases from V and 0 bases from J, with 11 bases between. This chain's CDR3 is CASSGRMSSYNSPLHF. The DNA for the CDR3 is TGTGCCAGCAGCGGGAGGATGAGCTCCTATAATTCACCCCTCCACTTT. The whole variable domain, remainder taken from reference TRBV11-2 and TRBJ1-6, is EAGVAQSPRYKIIEKRQSVAFWCNPISGHATLYWYQQILGQGPKLLIQFQNNGVVDDSQLPKDRFSAERLKGVDSTLKIQPAKLEDSAVYLCASSGRMSSYNSPLHFGNGTRLTVT.

The chain combines TRBV18 with TRBJ1-6; D is undetermined. The CDR3 is made up of 13 amino acids. Trimming left V 6 bases short and J 8 bases short, with 11 bases between. Germline V lookup: CDR1 KGHSH, CDR2 LQKENI. CDR3 coding DNA: TGTGCCAGCTCCTCGTCCGAGGATTCACCCCTCCACTTT. Its protein product is CASSSSEDSPLHF.

This clone was found once. V usage is TRBV4-1 and J usage is TRBJ2-2; 10 nucleotides line up with TRBD2. V shed 2 bases, J shed 5 bases, and the junction held 11 bases outside the gene matches. The CDR3 is 18 amino acids. Germline assignment: CDR1 MGHRA and CDR2 YSYEKL. The CDR3 nucleotides read TGCGCCAGCAGCCAAAACCCTAGCGGGGGCGTTAAGACCGGGGAGCTGTTTTTT. This sequence encodes CASSQNPSGGVKTGELFF.

The gene calls are TRBV18 and TRBJ2-7; D remains unclear. Germline-derived CDR1 and CDR2 are KGHSH and LQKENI. Trimming stripped 0 bases from V and 8 bases from J, with 14 bases between. The CDR3 sequence is 14 residues long. The chain's CDR3 is CASSPPVQNYKQYF. For the CDR3, the DNA is TGTGCCAGCTCACCACCCGTACAAAATTACAAGCAGTACTTC.

This chain links TRBV7-3 with TRBJ2-1; 9 bases line up with TRBD1. Looked up from germline, CDR1 is SGHTA and CDR2 is FQGTGA. Losses at the gene ends were 5 bases for V and 5 bases for J; bases not matched to a gene: 13. This CDR3 has 17 amino acids. This CDR3 reads CASSLLPGTGFNNEQFF. The CDR3 coding sequence is TGTGCCAGCAGCCTCCTTCCCGGGACAGGGTTCAACAATGAGCAGTTCTTC.

The chain uses TRBV30 and TRBJ2-7, with 9 bases identical to TRBD1. Trimming at V came to 2 bases and at J to 5 bases, leaving 4 bases not matched to a gene. CDR1 is GTSNPN and CDR2 is SVGIG in the germline V gene (reference sequence). The length of the CDR3 is 13 residues. The CDR3 spells CAWSSGQGDEQYF. The CDR3 nucleotides read TGTGCCTGGAGTTCGGGACAGGGCGACGAGCAGTACTTC.

This clone was counted only a few times. For the CDR3, the DNA is TGCGCCAGCAGCCAAGGAACGAGCGGGGGCTACGAGCAGTACTTC. Protein product: CASSQGTSGGYEQYF. This chain connects TRBV4-3 to TRBJ2-7; 8 nucleotides agree with TRBD2. The CDR3 consists of 15 residues. Germline lookup yields CDR1 LGHNA and CDR2 YSLEER. Trimming at V came to 1 base and at J to 3 bases, leaving 5 bases not matched to a gene.

The rearrangement links TRBV28 to TRBJ1-4; 8 bases are a match to TRBD1. This CDR3 has 13 residues. Trimming at V came to 4 bases and at J to 10 bases, leaving 5 bases not matched to a gene. Germline CDR1 and CDR2: MDHEN and SYDVKM. In DNA, the CDR3 is TGTGCCAGCAGTTCAGGACAGGGTGGAAAACTGTTTTTT. It is translated as CASSSGQGGKLFF.